Following are 11 T cell receptor beta chains from one sample sequenced in a study of cytomegalovirus exposure and HLA in healthy donors. Primers included in the PCR were 60 Vbeta and 13 Jbeta primers. The table came from immunoSEQ multiplex PCR; TCRdb's copy has only in-frame clones and leaves some out. In the table there are hundreds of thousands of clones, 70% to 80% of which are singletons. Material for sequencing was PBMCs. These receptors were collected from a woman in her 30s in good health and CMV-seronegative.

The V call is TRBV29-1, the J call TRBJ2-7, with D possibly being TRBD2 (5 bases). V dropped 2 bases and J dropped 3 bases, with 8 bases sitting between them. Germline CDR1 SQVTM, CDR2 ANQGSEA. This CDR3 has 12 residues. The CDR3 DNA reads TGCAGCGTTGAAACCGGGAACTACGAGCAGTACTTC. This codes for CSVETGNYEQYF.

The genes are TRBV2 and TRBJ2-7, with D perhaps TRBD2 (5 bases). V lost 6 bases and J 5 bases, leaving 11 bases between the germline ends. This CDR3 region has 12 residues. The germline V gene encodes CDR1 SNHLY and CDR2 FYNNEI. In nucleotides, the CDR3 is TGTGCCAGCAGGGTCCTAGCCGACGAGCAGTACTTC. It encodes CASRVLADEQYF.

The chain joins TRBV10-3 to TRBJ2-5; maybe TRBD1 (6 bases). The DNA end is a closer match to TRBJ2-7, so the J assignment may be wrong. This CDR3 is built from 14 residues. The germline V gene has CDR1 ENHRY and CDR2 SYGVKD. The CDR3 is CAISEQGFSYEQYF. For the CDR3, the DNA is TGTGCCATCAGTGAACAGGGATTCTCCTACGAGCAGTACTTC.

This chain uses TRBV6-6 with TRBJ2-1, with TRBD2 as a possible D gene (7 bases). This CDR3 contains 15 residues. Germline CDR1 is MNHNY and CDR2 is SVGAGI (reference sequence). V was trimmed by 2 bases and J by 9 bases, leaving 17 bases between them. CDR3 DNA: TGTGCCAGCAGTTACAGGGCTAGCGGAGGGGGTGAGCAGTTCTTC. It yields the protein CASSYRASGGGEQFF.

The rearrangement joins TRBV5-5 to TRBJ2-3; 12 bases are a match to TRBD2. V lost 4 bases to trimming and J lost 3 bases; unmatched junction nucleotides: 12. The length of the CDR3 is 18 residues. Germline assignment: CDR1 SGHKS and CDR2 YYEKEE (reference sequence). In nucleotides, the CDR3 is TGTGCCAGCAGCCCTCTAGCGGGAGGGCCGATGTCGACAGATACGCAGTATTTT. As protein: CASSPLAGGPMSTDTQYF. Drawing the rest from reference TRBV5-5 and TRBJ2-3, the complete variable domain is DAGVTQSPTHLIKTRGQQVTLRCSPISGHKSVSWYQQVLGQGPQFIFQYYEKEERGRGNFPDRFSARQFPNYSSELNVNALLLGDSALYLCASSPLAGGPMSTDTQYFGPGTRLTVL.

In its sample, this clone was seen once. V and J are TRBV6-1 and TRBJ1-2; 9 bases match TRBD1. There are 15 residues in the CDR3. CDR1 is MNHNS, CDR2 SASEGT, per germline. V shed 4 bases, J shed 5 bases, and the junction held 8 bases outside the gene matches. CDR3 in amino acids: CASSVQGAQGYGYTF. Here the CDR3 DNA reads TGTGCCAGCAGTGTACAGGGGGCGCAAGGATATGGCTACACCTTC.

This clone was seen a single time. This chain uses TRBV5-1 with TRBJ2-5, with 12 bases that match TRBD2. The ends lost 4 bases at V and 2 bases at J; junction bases unmatched: 3. This CDR3 comprises 15 residues. CDR1 is SGHRS and CDR2 is YFSETQ in the germline V gene. The CDR3 coding sequence is TGCGCCAGCAGCGAGACTAGCGGGGGACAAGAGACCCAGTACTTC. Protein: CASSETSGGQETQYF.

This sequence joins TRBV19 and TRBJ2-3; 8 bases agree with TRBD1. V lost 3 bases and J lost 4; bases outside the gene matches: 6. The germline V gene encodes CDR1 LNHDA and CDR2 SQIVND (reference sequence). The CDR3 loop spans 15 amino acids. The CDR3 is CASSIGTGGSDTQYF. The CDR3 bases are TGTGCCAGTAGTATCGGGACAGGAGGATCAGATACGCAGTATTTT.

The V call is TRBV5-4, the J call TRBJ1-4, with D perhaps TRBD1 (6 bases). The V gene lost 4 bases and the J gene lost 2 bases, with 9 bases spanning the gap. CDR1 and CDR2 (germline): SGHNT, YYREEE (reference sequence). The CDR3 contains 14 residues. CDR3 residues: CASSLDRTNEKLFF. The CDR3 DNA sequence: TGTGCCAGCAGCCTCGACAGGACTAATGAAAAACTGTTTTTT.

The rearrangement links TRBV9 to TRBJ2-7, with TRBD2 identical over 16 bases. This CDR3 contains 19 residues. Germline CDR1 reads SGDLS; CDR2 reads YYNGEE. V gave up 3 bases and J gave up 3 bases; unmatched junction bases: 12. The CDR3 sequence is CASSGPGLAGGGRGYEQYF. CDR3 nucleotides: TGTGCCAGCAGCGGGCCGGGACTAGCGGGAGGGGGTAGGGGCTACGAGCAGTACTTC. Complete variable domain (other parts from reference TRBV9 and TRBJ2-7): DSGVTQTPKHLITATGQRVTLRCSPRSGDLSVYWYQQSLDQGLQFLIQYYNGEERAKGNILERFSAQQFPDLHSELNLSSLELGDSALYFCASSGPGLAGGGRGYEQYFGPGTRLTVT.

As regards this clone: The junction departs from germline at one end; a sequencing error may be responsible. This sequence joins TRBV29-1 and TRBJ1-4; 9 nucleotides match TRBD1. CDR1 and CDR2 from the germline V gene are SQVTM and ANQGSEA. The length of the CDR3 is 13 residues. CDR3 loop: CSVPGQGNEKLFF. CDR3 coding DNA: TGCAGCGTACCTGGACAGGGGAATGAGAAACTGTTTTTT. The full variable domain, in which reference TRBV29-1 and TRBJ1-4 provide the parts outside the CDR3, is SAVISQKPSRDICQRGTSLTIQCQVDSQVTMMFWYRQQPGQSLTLIATANQGSEATYESGFVIDKFPISRPNLTFSTLTVSNMSPEDSSIYLCSVPGQGNEKLFFGSGTQLSVL.